This TCR beta chain appears in the sequencing data of a study of T cell changes during pregnancy in multiple sclerosis. The method was immunoSEQ multiplex PCR; TCRdb's version includes in-frame clones alone and lacks a portion of them. Among 60,000 to 65,000 clones listed, about nine tenths were seen once. V shed 5 bases and J shed 6 bases, with 13 bases lying between them. CDR3 length: 13 residues. Germline values: CDR1 LNHDA, CDR2 SQIVND (reference sequence). The sequences come from peripheral blood, collected in the second trimester of pregnancy. The origin of this receptor is a female donor in good health, enrolled as a control in a pregnancy study. The chain couples TRBV19 to TRBJ1-1; D possibly corresponds to TRBD1 (5 bases). The CDR3 protein is CASSAWGGPEAFF. In DNA, the CDR3 is TGTGCCAGTAGTGCATGGGGGGGACCTGAAGCTTTCTTT.